This T cell receptor (beta chain) was profiled in a study of cytomegalovirus exposure and HLA in healthy donors (dated by TCRdb to the late 2010s). Study-wide context: In an earlier analysis of under 600 of the donors, less than 350 Gb of sequence data and 95 million to 130 million unique TCR beta sequences from 150 million to 200 million T cells were reported. Across 300 to 400 genotyped donors of the cohort, an average of approximately 220,000 unique TCR beta nucleotide sequences per donor were sequenced, and approximately 17% of those sequences were non-productive. Because of strong linkage in the cohort, roughly five DR-DQ haplotypes were treated as single units for association and clustering. In the later analysis, no new phenotypic data were used to find candidate immune exposures; instead, reliance was placed on TCR beta sequences and their occurrence across donors. To predict cytomegalovirus infection status, the study brought together high-throughput TCR immunosequencing, statistical association of individual TCRs with disease status, and machine learning. A later analysis re-examined previously published TCR beta repertoires from around 670 donors and added high-resolution HLA genotyping to investigate patterns of TCR occurrence. A later genetic analysis used genome-wide SNP genotypes for about 60% of the 666 donors, treating that subset as a discovery cohort. The study was designed to test whether signatures of past pathogen exposure could be identified by cataloging public T cell receptors. The genetic ancestry cluster associated with self-reported Caucasian donors included around four fifths of the 398 genotyped donors. Donor age, sex, ethnicity and CMV serostatus were collected together with the repertoire data. An early release that covered fewer than 800 HLA-typed donors contained approximately 300 gigabases of sequencing data and around 80 million unique TCR sequences. Class I and class II HLA loci were covered by the typing at four-digit resolution. In an earlier analysis of roughly 540 of the donors, high-throughput TCR beta sequencing was used to judge whether each TCR beta V gene segment behaved as functional or pseudogenic. The number of typed donors differed by locus: roughly 629-640 for A, B, C, DRB1 and DQB1; 500 to 550 for DQA1; roughly 600 for DPA1; and some 430 for DPB1. Every repertoire in the discovery cohort had been generated on one and the same sequencing platform. Using immunosequencing, the study profiled T cell repertoires from 500 to 800 subjects and related those repertoires to cytomegalovirus serostatus. In addition to the first cohort of roughly 700 subjects, a separate validation cohort of 130 or so different subjects was used.

Details on this clone: Its antigen specificity is not known. No quality values exist for individual bases; no much larger clone is one base distant.

The cohort consisted of approximately 690 healthy bone marrow donors. At the time of sampling, all cohort members were nominally healthy, though unrecorded immune exposures were likely present. CMV serostatus was positive for 289 and negative for about half of the roughly 700 cohort members, and was not recorded for this donor. Every donor gave a peripheral blood sample, and the peripheral blood mononuclear cells from that sample were used for TCR beta sequencing. The Qiagen DNeasy Blood Extraction Kit was used to extract genomic DNA from the blood cell samples. Reading the germline V gene gives CDR1 SGHVS and CDR2 FQNEAQ. Clipping removes 4 bases from V and 2 bases from J, with 10 as the unmatched junction base count. The CDR3 runs 16 amino acids, cysteine and phenylalanine included. Only the CDR3 DNA is retained, 48 bases long and in frame from the first base. The paper as a whole reports these results and caveats: Presence/absence analyses assumed roughly uniform sequencing depth across donors, an assumption that may not hold. According to a later analysis, TCR association rates differed among HLA loci, with DRB1 alleles showing the most associated TCRs and HLA-C alleles showing the fewest. In vitro tests confirmed that a few of the cytomegalovirus-associated TCR beta chains recognize cytomegalovirus antigens. Some IMGT-functional V segments, including TRBV6-2 and TRBV6-3, could not be distinguished by the 87-base-pair reads and were therefore excluded. Assigning TCR associations to individual alleles was difficult when HLA alleles, especially DR and DQ, strongly co-occurred. A further reported finding was that TCR beta sequences accurately predicted the HLA-A and HLA-B alleles for most subjects in the first cohort. Seventeen rarely observed V segments, including chromosome 9 orphons, were excluded from the earlier analysis of several hundred of the donors because counts were too low. The classifier was reported to diagnose cytomegalovirus status with high specificity and sensitivity in both the original cohort and the validation cohort. In the study, 150 to 200 TCR beta chains were listed as associated with cytomegalovirus. The sequencing pipeline was judged likely to have produced a cluster of highly shared sequence variants as a technical artifact. A later analysis found that most CMV-associated TCR beta chains appeared HLA-restricted, with HLA associations seemingly driven largely by CMV exposure. Several of the top co-occurrence clusters appeared to be linked to parvovirus B19, influenza, CMV and Epstein-Barr virus, according to a later analysis. A later analysis associated 15,000 or so TCR beta sequences with specific HLA alleles at a false discovery rate of 0.05. Only TCR beta chains were sequenced in this cohort, and the absence of alpha or paired-chain data limited detectable features. CMV serostatus was the only immune exposure information available for the cohort. According to the authors, the approach could potentially be generalized to other disease states and immunological phenotypes. In a later genetic analysis, fewer N-insertions in productive TCRs were reported among donors in an Asian-associated ancestry cluster than the roughly 700-donor mean. Because HLA typing was unavailable for some donors at each locus, only the typed subset was used in association tests. An earlier analysis of around 500 of the donors showed that most TCR beta V segments appeared in productive rearrangements either about 90% or about 30% of the time, which broadly matched IMGT annotations. Most TCR sequences were observed very rarely across donors, whereas some public TCRs were present in many individuals. V-gene and J-gene trimming of TCR beta chains was associated with a missense DCLRE1C variant in a later genetic analysis, and the association was replicated in an independent cohort. Linkage disequilibrium might explain the correlated functional status among segregating V segments, but an unknown experimental factor could not be excluded. Compared with equally common non-associated chains, HLA-associated TCR beta chains in a later analysis were more clonally expanded and had lower generation probabilities.

Library construction relied on the immunoSEQ multiplex PCR assay. For the multiplex PCR, a mixture combining 60 forward primers for TCR Vbeta segments and 13 reverse primers for TCR Jbeta segments was used. Amplification of the CDR3 region of rearranged TCR beta genes was performed with a multiplex PCR assay on genomic DNA. The amplified TCR beta libraries were sequenced on the Illumina HiSeq System as 87-base-pair reads. For the original study's pipeline: A later analysis tallied around 82 million unique TCR beta chains across the 550 to 850 repertoires, and approximately 9.9 million of those chains were shared by two or more donors. Raw reads were error-corrected and collapsed into unique sequences with a nearest-neighbor algorithm that merged closely related sequences to remove PCR and sequencing errors. To assign V, D and J gene segments, CDR3 sequences were aligned to IMGT reference sequences. For a sequence to be retained, at least a six-nucleotide match to both a V gene segment and a J gene segment was required. Rearrangements were classified as productive when the CDR3 lacked stop codons and remained in frame with V and J, and all other rearrangements were classified as non-productive. CDR3 was defined according to IMGT convention as the region running from the second conserved V-encoded cysteine to the conserved J-encoded phenylalanine. In an earlier analysis of some 550 of the donors, sequences lacking an unambiguous match to a single V gene segment were excluded. In an earlier analysis of approximately 610 of the donors, V segments were called functional above 56.7% productive rearrangements and were called segregating when the between-donor standard deviation exceeded 5%. To diagnose cytomegalovirus status from the catalog of TCR beta chain sequences, a statistical classification framework was built. In a later analysis, V and J genes were assigned by comparing TCR nucleotide sequences against IMGT/GENE-DB human TR gene sequences. Using the TCRdist pipeline, a later analysis assigned CDR3 sequences along with most-parsimonious VDJ recombination scenarios. In a later analysis, every TCR beta chain was defined by the combination of its CDR3 amino acid sequence and its V-gene family, and reads without a unique V-gene family were dropped. A later analysis removed roughly 590 highly shared, low-generation-probability nucleotide sequences to deal with suspected cross-contamination and a sequencing artifact. In a later analysis, a clonal expansion index for each public chain was calculated from normalized within-repertoire ranks of inferred template counts. Generation probabilities in a later analysis came from a VDJ recombination model fitted to out-of-frame rearrangements, and those results were checked against IGoR. Hypergeometric tests were used in a later analysis to score TCR-TCR, TCR-HLA and TCR-CMV co-occurrence, with a repertoire-size bias correction applied to the TCR pairs. To estimate false discovery rates, a later analysis permuted the HLA or CMV assignments 20 times. A later analysis grouped co-occurring TCRs with DBSCAN, adding TCRdist sequence similarity when clustering within HLA-allele-positive subsets. Co-occurrence clustering excluded repertoires with fewer than 30,000 or more than 120,000 public chains, plus five with anomalous nucleotide sharing. In TCRdb, the immuneACCESS table is reduced to in-frame sequences with V and J assigned. These tables do not hold every clone; where another copy was compared, an unresolved V gene accounts for under half, and the others remain unexplained. Clone size and the V and J calls come from that table; the DNA yielded D and trimming. The sample table lists about 180,000 clones, approximately 78% of them with a count of one. The biggest ten clones account for 2.5% of the sample.

The specimen was PBMCs. The clonotype was recovered from a human donor in good health. The V and J segments used are TRBV7-8 and TRBJ1-2, with 7 bases aligning to TRBD1. Here is the DNA: TGTGCCAGCAGCTCCCGCGACAGGGCTGCAAACTATGGCTACACCTTC. Its product reads: CASSSRDRAANYGYTF.